This TCR beta chain came from a study of blood T cell repertoires in COVID-19. TCRdb's table, derived via immunoSEQ multiplex PCR, lists solely in-frame clones and lacks some. Among over 200,000 clones listed, approximately 88% were seen once. The material sequenced was PBMCs or T cells enriched from blood (not recorded which). This TCR came from a woman aged 25 to 45 who had been exposed to COVID-19.

This CDR3 is CASRRSADTQYF. DNA for the CDR3: TGTGCCAGCCGGAGGTCAGCAGATACGCAGTATTTT. The chain links TRBV6-5 to TRBJ2-3, with a tentative D call TRBD2 (5 bases). The V and J ends lost 8 bases and 4 bases respectively, with 10 bases between them. CDR1 is MNHEY, CDR2 SVGAGI, per germline. The CDR3 is 12 residues long.